A selection of T cell receptor beta chains follows, all from one sample in a study of radiation and T cells in renal cell carcinoma. Produced via immunoSEQ multiplex PCR; TCRdb's table is partial and in-frame only. In the table there are over 9,500 clones, approximately 68% of which are singletons. The sequenced sample was tumor tissue, obtained from a patient whose treatment was nephrectomy without radiotherapy. The receptors originated from a woman aged 80 or over with renal cell carcinoma. The CDR3 runs from the conserved cysteine through the conserved F or W. The D gene is left open where the match is weak. The size entry is marked missing in some rows and otherwise reads once, few, many or a size class.

clone_size j_call d_call v_call cdr3_nt cdr3_aa
few TRBJ1-1 - TRBV7-9 TGTGCCAGCAGCTTATTCTTGGAAAACACTGAAGCTTTCTTT CASSLFLENTEAFF
- TRBJ1-2 - TRBV6-5 TGTGCCAGCAGGGGGGCCCTCGGCTATGGCTACACCTTC CASRGALGYGYTF
- TRBJ2-3 - TRBV18 TGTGCCAGCTCCCCCCGGCGATCTAGCACAGATACGCAGTATTTT CASSPRRSSTDTQYF
- TRBJ1-2 - TRBV14 TGTGCCAGCAGCCAAAGGTCGGGGATCCGCTTTGACTATGGCTACACCTTC CASSQRSGIRFDYGYTF
medium-sized TRBJ1-1 TRBD1 TRBV7-2 TGTGCCAGCAGCTCGGTCCCGGGACAGGGGGCGGTTACTTTCTTT CASSSVPGQGAVTFF
- TRBJ2-6 TRBD1 TRBV6-4 TGTGCCAGCAGTTCGGGACAGGCGAACTCTGGGGCCAACGTCCTGACTTTC CASSSGQANSGANVLTF
few TRBJ1-2 - TRBV2 TGTGCCAGCAGTCCTACAGGGACCCTAGCTTATGGCTACACCTTC CASSPTGTLAYGYTF
medium-sized TRBJ1-1 - TRBV6-1 TGTGCCAGCAGTGCAGGGTTGGCGAACACTGAAGCTTTCTTT CASSAGLANTEAFF
- TRBJ2-3 - TRBV5-1 TGCGCCAGCAAAACGGCCGGTAGCGTGGATACGCAGTATTTT CASKTAGSVDTQYF
- TRBJ2-5 TRBD2 TRBV5-1 TGCGCCAGCAGCTTGGTAGCGGGGGGCTTTCGAGAGACCCAGTACTTC CASSLVAGGFRETQYF
few TRBJ1-1 TRBD1 TRBV19 TGTGCCAGTAGTAAAAGACCGGGACAGGGGGCCAATGAAGCTTTCTTT CASSKRPGQGANEAFF
- TRBJ2-1 - TRBV10-2 TGCGCCAGCAGTCGCGCAGGGAGCTCCTACAATGAGCAGTTCTTC CASSRAGSSYNEQFF
- TRBJ1-5 - TRBV2 TGTGCCAGCAGGCCAGGATCTGCGGGACAGCCCCAGCATTTT CASRPGSAGQPQHF
few TRBJ1-3 - TRBV18 TGTGCCAGCTCACCTATGGAATCAAGCTCTGGAAACACCATATATTTT CASSPMESSSGNTIYF
- TRBJ1-2 TRBD1 TRBV25-1 TGTGCCGGCCGGGACAGGGGGCTTGGTGGCTACACCTTC CAGRDRGLGGYTF
few TRBJ2-6 - TRBV5-6 TGTGCCAGCAGCTTGGCCGAGGTAATATCTGGGGCCAACGTCCTGACTTTC CASSLAEVISGANVLTF
- TRBJ2-7 - TRBV9 TGTGCCAGCAGCCCGCGGGGCAGAGCCTACGAGCAGTACTTC CASSPRGRAYEQYF
few TRBJ1-2 TRBD1 TRBV18 TGTGCCAGCTCACCGGACAGGCGCTATGGCTACACCTTC CASSPDRRYGYTF
- TRBJ2-3 - TRBV5-4 TGTGCCAGCGGGGGCGGGGGATACACAGATACGCAGTATTTT CASGGGGYTDTQYF
- TRBJ1-3 - TRBV6-5 TGTGCCAGCAGCAGGGGTAGAACTGGAAACACCATATATTTT CASSRGRTGNTIYF
- TRBJ1-1 - TRBV21-1 TGTGCCAGCAGCAGGGGAGACACTGAAGCTTTCTTT CASSRGDTEAFF
- TRBJ2-5 - TRBV20-1 TGCAGTGCTAGAGATCGGGAGACCCAGTACTTC CSARDRETQYF
- TRBJ1-2 TRBD1 TRBV19 TGTGCCAGTAGCCCACAGGGGTATGGCTACACCTTC CASSPQGYGYTF
- TRBJ1-1 - TRBV5-1 TGCGCCAGCAGCTTGGGGCCGGGAGGCACTGAAGCTTTCTTT CASSLGPGGTEAFF
- TRBJ1-1 - TRBV19 TGTGCCAGTAGTAATTGGGGCACTGAAGCTTTCTTT CASSNWGTEAFF
- TRBJ1-1 - TRBV6-5 TGTGCCAGCAGGGCATGGGCCGGGAACACTGAAGCTTTCTTT CASRAWAGNTEAFF
- TRBJ2-2 TRBD1 TRBV6-6 TGTGCCAGCAGTGGACAGGGGCCCGGGGAGCTGTTTTTT CASSGQGPGELFF
- TRBJ1-3 - TRBV11-1 TGTGCCAGCAGCTTAGGATTTTCCCGCTCTGGAAACACCATATATTTT CASSLGFSRSGNTIYF
few TRBJ1-5 - TRBV11-2 TGTGCCAGCAGCTTAGGTTTAGGTCAGCCCCAGCATTTT CASSLGLGQPQHF
- TRBJ2-2 TRBD2 TRBV5-5 TGTGCCAGCCAGCGGGGAACCTCCACCGGGGAGCTGTTTTTT CASQRGTSTGELFF
- TRBJ2-3 TRBD1 TRBV5-7 TGTGCCAGCCCTCCGTACCGGGACAGGTTAGGCCAAGGCACAGATACGCAGTATTTT CASPPYRDRLGQGTDTQYF
once TRBJ2-3 TRBD1 TRBV5-1 TGCGCCAGCAGCTTGGGGACAGGGAACACAGATACGCAGTATTTT CASSLGTGNTDTQYF
few TRBJ1-2 - TRBV7-9 TGTGCCAGCAGCCTCTATGGCTACACCTTC CASSLYGYTF
few TRBJ1-2 - TRBV5-4 TGTGCCAGCAGCGGGCAGGGAGGGATAGCTAACTATGGCTACACCTTC CASSGQGGIANYGYTF
- TRBJ2-6 - TRBV25-1 TGTGCCAGCAGTGACGGGGCGGCAGGGGCCAACGTCCTGACTTTC CASSDGAAGANVLTF
- TRBJ2-1 - TRBV7-2 TGTGCCAGCAGCTTAACATTTAACCCGGCCTACAATGAGCAGTTCTTC CASSLTFNPAYNEQFF
- TRBJ1-2 - TRBV2 TGTGCCAGCAGTGACGGTGCGAACTATGGCTACACCTTC CASSDGANYGYTF
- TRBJ2-3 TRBD2 TRBV7-3 TGTGCCAGCAGTTCGGGGGGAGTCCCCAATACGCAGTATTTT CASSSGGVPNTQYF
- TRBJ1-5 TRBD1 TRBV7-9 TGTGCCAGCAGCTCAGACTGGGACAGGGGAGGGTATCAGCCCCAGCATTTT CASSSDWDRGGYQPQHF